This is a list of T cell receptor beta chains from one sample in a study of cytomegalovirus exposure and HLA in healthy donors. This table comes from immunoSEQ multiplex PCR, and its TCRdb copy is limited to in-frame clones, with some not included. Counted here are under 150,000 clones, 67% occurring once; the ten biggest clones make up about 7.7%. Material for sequencing was PBMCs. The receptors originated from a young man in good health and CMV-seropositive. Both conserved end residues are part of each CDR3.

j_gene	v_gene	CDR3aa
TRBJ2-3	TRBV4-1	CASSRRGGLAEDTQYF
TRBJ2-1	TRBV7-9	CASSFPGGSYNEQFF
TRBJ2-7	TRBV7-9	CASSLDRGRHEQYF
TRBJ2-2	TRBV7-6	CASSPGLAGGPGTGELFF
TRBJ2-3	TRBV6-5	CASSTRDTQYF
TRBJ2-2	TRBV29-1	CSVEDPGTNTGELFF
TRBJ1-1	TRBV2	CASSVGSWNTEAFF
TRBJ2-1	TRBV11-3	CASSLDNDEQFF
TRBJ1-1	TRBV28	CASRRGTEAFF
TRBJ2-2	TRBV7-3	CASSSYNRVPGELFF
TRBJ1-6	TRBV5-6	CASSFGTGPNSPLHF
TRBJ1-2	TRBV11-2	CASSLGSGGDYGYTF